This entry lists 11 T cell receptor beta chains sequenced from one sample in a study of OX40 agonist ivuxolimab in advanced cancers. This table comes from immunoSEQ multiplex PCR, and its TCRdb copy is limited to in-frame clones, with some not included. The sample shows 60,000 to 85,000 clones, just under 90% of them seen only once. The source was CD4+ or CD8+ T cells sorted from blood, collected in a trial of the OX40 agonist ivuxolimab. The receptors were sampled from an adult with an advanced solid tumor such as melanoma, head and neck, liver or kidney cancer.

The V gene is TRBV19, the J gene TRBJ2-1, with D perhaps TRBD2 (6 bases). CDR3 length: 17 residues. V lost 3 bases to trimming and J lost 2 bases, with 17 bases between them. The germline gives CDR1 LNHDA, CDR2 SQIVND (reference sequence). CDR3 residues: CASSIGRLGGTYNEQFF. CDR3 in DNA: TGTGCCAGTAGTATTGGGAGATTGGGGGGAACCTACAATGAGCAGTTCTTC.

As for this clone: At one end, the junction sequence differs from germline, possibly due to a read error. The same CDR3 can be traced to other DNA sequences in this sample. The rearrangement links TRBV14 to TRBJ1-1; no clear D. This CDR3 comprises 12 residues. CDR1 is SGHDN and CDR2 is FVKESK in the germline V gene. CDR3: CASSPENTEAFF. CDR3 in DNA: TGTGCCAGTAGCCCTGAGAACACTGAAGCTTTCTTT.

This sequence joins TRBV7-9 and TRBJ1-5; tentative D call: TRBD1 (6 bases). Trimming stripped 3 bases from V and 2 bases from J, with 11 bases between. Germline assignment: CDR1 SEHNR and CDR2 FQNEAQ (reference sequence). CDR3 size: 15 residues. CDR3 amino acids: CASSFGGGGNQPQHF. As DNA, the CDR3 is TGTGCCAGCAGCTTTGGGGGCGGCGGCAATCAGCCCCAGCATTTT. The whole variable domain, filled in from reference TRBV7-9 and TRBJ1-5, reads DTGVSQNPRHKITKRGQNVTFRCDPISEHNRLYWYRQTLGQGPEFLTYFQNEAQLEKSRLLSDRFSAERPKGSFSTLEIQRTEQGDSAMYLCASSFGGGGNQPQHFGDGTRLSIL.

This sequence joins TRBV7-2 and TRBJ2-7; 11 bases fit TRBD2. This CDR3 comprises 14 residues. Germline CDR1 SGHTA, CDR2 FQGNSA. Germline trimming cut 6 bases from V and 6 bases from J; bases unmatched to any gene: 7. Here the CDR3 DNA reads TGTGCCAGCAGGAGTACTAGCGGGAGCGGCGAGCAGTACTTC. As protein: CASRSTSGSGEQYF.

The V and J genes are TRBV30 and TRBJ1-2, with D uncertain. V lost 4 bases to trimming and J lost 4 bases, with 7 bases between them. The CDR3 is made up of 11 amino acids. Germline V lookup: CDR1 GTSNPN, CDR2 SVGIG (reference sequence). As DNA, the CDR3 is TGTGCCTGGACGAGGAGCTATGGCTACACCTTC. Amino acid sequence: CAWTRSYGYTF.

The J gene is TRBJ1-4, the V gene TRBV6-1; weak D call: TRBD1 (6 bases). Per germline, CDR1 MNHNS and CDR2 SASEGT. V lost 11 bases, J lost 7 bases, and 17 bases lay in between. This CDR3 spans 13 amino acids. In DNA form, the CDR3 reads TGTGCCGCCTCGGAGGGGGGGAGTGAAAAACTGTTTTTT. Translation gives CAASEGGSEKLFF.

J is TRBJ2-7 and V is TRBV6-1; 9 bases match TRBD1. The CDR3 extends over 15 amino acids. The junction had 3 bases not matched to a gene; V was cut back by 0 bases and J by 3 bases. The germline CDR1 and CDR2 sequences are MNHNS and SASEGT. The CDR3 sequence is CASSEAGTGIYEQYF. The DNA of the CDR3 is TGTGCCAGCAGTGAAGCGGGGACAGGGATCTACGAGCAGTACTTC.

V gene TRBV10-3 combines with J gene TRBJ2-7; D is uncertain. Trimming took off 6 bases at V and 3 bases at J, with 18 bases between the two ends. Germline V gives CDR1 ENHRY, CDR2 SYGVKD. The CDR3 totals 15 residues. CDR3 sequence: CAISLTVSTGYEQYF. The CDR3 region has the DNA TGTGCCATCAGCCTTACAGTATCGACTGGCTACGAGCAGTACTTC.

The chain couples TRBV6-5 to TRBJ1-6, with TRBD1 matching over 8 bases. The CDR3 is 15 residues long. V dropped 6 bases and J dropped 14; count of bases not matched to a gene: 15. CDR1 and CDR2 (germline): MNHEY, SVGAGI. The CDR3 DNA reads as TGTGCCAGCAGAACGGGGGACAGGCGCCTTTCGGCCCTCCACTTT. It specifies CASRTGDRRLSALHF.

This chain uses TRBV5-3 with TRBJ1-1; D perhaps matches TRBD1 (6 bases). TRBV5-3 is an ORF, with its function uncertain. This CDR3 has 15 amino acids. Trimming took 4 bases from V and 1 from J, leaving 14 bases between them. CDR3 region: CARSPVGGQNTEAFF. CDR3 coding DNA: TGTGCCAGAAGCCCTGTGGGGGGGCAGAACACTGAAGCTTTCTTT.

This sequence joins TRBV9 and TRBJ1-1; D is unclear. The CDR3 has 14 residues. Germline V gene sequence: CDR1 SGDLS, CDR2 YYNGEE. V dropped 2 bases and J dropped 2 bases, with 10 bases sitting between them. CDR3 residues: CASSVLWGNTEAFF. The CDR3 DNA sequence: TGTGCCAGCAGCGTTCTTTGGGGTAACACTGAAGCTTTCTTT.